Listed below are T cell receptor beta chains from one sample, sequenced in a study of blood T cell repertoires in COVID-19. Clones were read by immunoSEQ multiplex PCR, and TCRdb kept only the in-frame ones, dropping some. The profile shows hundreds of thousands of clones, roughly nine tenths of them singletons. The source material was PBMCs or T cells enriched from blood (not recorded which). The receptors derive from a woman aged 45-60 years who had recovered from COVID-19. CDR3s include the opening cysteine and the closing phenylalanine or tryptophan. The order of the fields is V gene, clone size, J gene, D gene, CDR3 protein, CDR3 DNA. D genes are given only for firm matches. A row's size may be missing; if present it is once, few, many or a size class.

v_gene: TRBV7-2; abundance: -; j_gene: TRBJ1-2; d_gene: -; CDR3aa: CASSLRQRTYGYTF; CDR3nt: TGTGCCAGCAGCTTACGACAGCGAACCTATGGCTACACCTTC
v_gene: TRBV7-8; abundance: -; j_gene: TRBJ1-5; d_gene: -; CDR3aa: CASSLGQGYNQPQHF; CDR3nt: TGTGCCAGCAGCTTAGGTCAGGGGTACAATCAGCCCCAGCATTTT
v_gene: TRBV27; abundance: -; j_gene: TRBJ1-5; d_gene: -; CDR3aa: CASKPFYSNQPQHF; CDR3nt: TGTGCCAGCAAACCTTTCTATAGCAATCAGCCCCAGCATTTT
v_gene: TRBV10-3; abundance: -; j_gene: TRBJ2-3; d_gene: -; CDR3aa: CAISVRDADTQYF; CDR3nt: TGTGCCATCAGTGTTCGGGATGCAGATACGCAGTATTTT
v_gene: TRBV3-1/TRBV3-2; abundance: once; j_gene: TRBJ1-4; d_gene: TRBD1; CDR3aa: CASSTGQSNEKLFF; CDR3nt: TGTGCCAGCAGTACGGGACAGTCTAATGAAAAACTGTTTTTT
v_gene: TRBV30; abundance: few; j_gene: TRBJ1-2; d_gene: -; CDR3aa: CAWASGSDYGYTF; CDR3nt: TGTGCCTGGGCCTCGGGGTCGGACTATGGCTACACCTTC
v_gene: TRBV23-1; abundance: -; j_gene: TRBJ2-3; d_gene: -; CDR3aa: CASSQRRYRAPTTDTQYF; CDR3nt: TGCGCCAGCAGTCAGCGCCGCTACAGGGCCCCGACCACAGATACGCAGTATTTT
v_gene: TRBV6-5; abundance: -; j_gene: TRBJ2-5; d_gene: TRBD2; CDR3aa: CASSFSGRISGKTQYF; CDR3nt: TGTGCCAGCAGTTTTAGCGGGAGAATTTCGGGAAAGACCCAGTACTTC
v_gene: TRBV7-9; abundance: -; j_gene: TRBJ2-2; d_gene: -; CDR3aa: CASAITDTSNTGELFF; CDR3nt: TGTGCCAGCGCCATCACAGATACCTCGAACACCGGGGAGCTGTTTTTT
v_gene: TRBV7-3; abundance: -; j_gene: TRBJ2-1; d_gene: -; CDR3aa: CASSLRVDSYNEQFF; CDR3nt: TGTGCCAGCAGCTTAAGGGTGGACTCTTACAATGAGCAGTTCTTC
v_gene: TRBV7-2; abundance: -; j_gene: TRBJ2-5; d_gene: -; CDR3aa: CASSLGSGQETQYF; CDR3nt: TGTGCCAGCAGCTTAGGGAGCGGCCAAGAGACCCAGTACTTC
v_gene: TRBV7-2; abundance: -; j_gene: TRBJ2-5; d_gene: TRBD1; CDR3aa: CASSRTGGRQETQYF; CDR3nt: TGTGCCAGCAGCCGGACAGGGGGCCGACAAGAGACCCAGTACTTC
v_gene: TRBV5-1; abundance: -; j_gene: TRBJ1-4; d_gene: TRBD1; CDR3aa: CASSTDRATNEKLFF; CDR3nt: TGCGCCAGCAGCACCGACAGGGCAACTAATGAAAAACTGTTTTTT
v_gene: TRBV18; abundance: -; j_gene: TRBJ2-1; d_gene: TRBD2; CDR3aa: CASSPGLAGFNEQFF; CDR3nt: TGTGCCAGCTCACCGGGACTAGCGGGATTCAATGAGCAGTTCTTC
v_gene: TRBV27; abundance: once; j_gene: TRBJ2-7; d_gene: TRBD2; CDR3aa: CASRVAGGSYEQYF; CDR3nt: TGTGCCAGCAGGGTAGCGGGGGGCTCCTACGAGCAGTACTTC
v_gene: TRBV4-1; abundance: -; j_gene: TRBJ2-3; d_gene: TRBD2; CDR3aa: CASSPLLREIIDTQYF; CDR3nt: TGCGCCAGCAGCCCCCTCCTGCGGGAGATTATAGATACGCAGTATTTT
v_gene: TRBV27; abundance: once; j_gene: TRBJ2-3; d_gene: -; CDR3aa: CASSLGAGAPTDTQYF; CDR3nt: TGTGCCAGCAGTTTAGGAGCGGGCGCCCCCACAGATACGCAGTATTTT
v_gene: TRBV9; abundance: -; j_gene: TRBJ2-5; d_gene: -; CDR3aa: CASSPRARREETQYF; CDR3nt: TGTGCCAGCAGCCCACGAGCAAGGAGGGAGGAGACCCAGTACTTC
v_gene: TRBV5-1; abundance: -; j_gene: TRBJ2-3; d_gene: -; CDR3aa: CASSPDTGNLDTQYF; CDR3nt: TGCGCCAGCAGCCCGGACACAGGGAACTTGGATACGCAGTATTTT
v_gene: TRBV4-2; abundance: few; j_gene: TRBJ1-4; d_gene: -; CDR3aa: CASSQVTRQFEKLFF; CDR3nt: TGTGCCAGCAGCCAAGTGACAAGGCAATTTGAAAAACTGTTTTTT
v_gene: TRBV18; abundance: once; j_gene: TRBJ2-7; d_gene: -; CDR3aa: CASSPLAWGAYEQYF; CDR3nt: TGTGCCAGCTCACCTCTAGCGTGGGGGGCCTACGAGCAGTACTTC
v_gene: TRBV3-1/TRBV3-2; abundance: -; j_gene: TRBJ1-1; d_gene: TRBD1; CDR3aa: CASSPRTGDTEAFF; CDR3nt: TGTGCCAGCAGCCCAAGGACAGGGGACACTGAAGCTTTCTTT
v_gene: TRBV27; abundance: once; j_gene: TRBJ1-5; d_gene: -; CDR3aa: CASSLSSGNNQPQHF; CDR3nt: TGTGCCAGCAGTTTATCGTCCGGGAACAATCAGCCCCAGCATTTT
v_gene: TRBV20-1; abundance: -; j_gene: TRBJ2-1; d_gene: -; CDR3aa: CSARAEEQFF; CDR3nt: TGCAGTGCTAGAGCCGAGGAGCAGTTCTTC
v_gene: TRBV6-5; abundance: once; j_gene: TRBJ1-2; d_gene: TRBD1; CDR3aa: CASTDRGRGGYTF; CDR3nt: TGTGCCAGCACCGACAGGGGGCGCGGCGGCTACACCTTC
v_gene: TRBV16; abundance: once; j_gene: TRBJ1-6; d_gene: -; CDR3aa: CASSQEGMTYNSPLHF; CDR3nt: TGTGCCAGCAGTCAGGAGGGAATGACCTATAATTCACCCCTCCACTTT
v_gene: TRBV9; abundance: -; j_gene: TRBJ1-1; d_gene: TRBD1; CDR3aa: CASSAGTGGQMNTEAFF; CDR3nt: TGTGCCAGCAGCGCCGGGACAGGGGGGCAAATGAACACTGAAGCTTTCTTT
v_gene: TRBV7-9; abundance: once; j_gene: TRBJ1-1; d_gene: -; CDR3aa: CASSSIDFEAFF; CDR3nt: TGTGCCAGCAGCTCCATAGATTTTGAAGCTTTCTTT
v_gene: TRBV25-1; abundance: -; j_gene: TRBJ2-1; d_gene: TRBD2; CDR3aa: CASSLRGTSGDNEQFF; CDR3nt: TGTGCCAGCAGTTTGCGTGGGACTAGCGGCGACAATGAGCAGTTCTTC
v_gene: TRBV18; abundance: -; j_gene: TRBJ2-5; d_gene: TRBD1; CDR3aa: CASSPGQGDETQYF; CDR3nt: TGTGCCAGCTCACCGGGCCAGGGGGACGAGACCCAGTACTTC
v_gene: TRBV19; abundance: -; j_gene: TRBJ1-2; d_gene: TRBD1; CDR3aa: CASSKGQGYGYTF; CDR3nt: TGTGCCAGTAGCAAAGGACAGGGATATGGCTACACCTTC
v_gene: TRBV20-1; abundance: few; j_gene: TRBJ2-5; d_gene: TRBD1; CDR3aa: CRMTGPETQYF; CDR3nt: TGCAGGATGACAGGGCCAGAGACCCAGTACTTC
v_gene: TRBV19; abundance: -; j_gene: TRBJ2-7; d_gene: -; CDR3aa: CASRLTGTYEQYF; CDR3nt: TGTGCCAGTAGACTTACAGGTACCTACGAGCAGTACTTC
v_gene: TRBV28; abundance: -; j_gene: TRBJ2-5; d_gene: -; CDR3aa: CASSLLSETQYF; CDR3nt: TGTGCCAGCAGTTTATTGTCGGAGACCCAGTACTTC
v_gene: TRBV7-9; abundance: -; j_gene: TRBJ1-1; d_gene: TRBD1; CDR3aa: CASSPKGQATEAFF; CDR3nt: TGTGCCAGCAGCCCTAAAGGACAGGCCACTGAAGCTTTCTTT
v_gene: TRBV18; abundance: -; j_gene: TRBJ2-7; d_gene: TRBD1; CDR3aa: CASSTGTGKGEQYF; CDR3nt: TGTGCCAGCTCAACCGGGACAGGGAAGGGCGAGCAGTACTTC
v_gene: TRBV5-5; abundance: -; j_gene: TRBJ1-2; d_gene: TRBD1; CDR3aa: CASSLSPHDRAYGYTF; CDR3nt: TGTGCCAGCAGCCTGTCTCCCCACGACAGGGCCTATGGCTACACCTTC
v_gene: TRBV11-1; abundance: -; j_gene: TRBJ1-1; d_gene: -; CDR3aa: CASSQGLEAFF; CDR3nt: TGTGCCAGCAGCCAAGGACTTGAAGCTTTCTTT
v_gene: TRBV6-5; abundance: -; j_gene: TRBJ1-2; d_gene: -; CDR3aa: CASSSNYGYTF; CDR3nt: TGTGCCAGCAGTTCGAACTATGGCTACACCTTC
v_gene: TRBV10-3; abundance: few; j_gene: TRBJ2-1; d_gene: -; CDR3aa: CAISPSGGSGNEQFF; CDR3nt: TGTGCCATCAGTCCCAGCGGAGGGTCCGGCAATGAGCAGTTCTTC
v_gene: TRBV2; abundance: -; j_gene: TRBJ1-1; d_gene: TRBD1; CDR3aa: CASSLGQGNTEAFF; CDR3nt: TGTGCCAGCAGTCTCGGACAGGGTAACACTGAAGCTTTCTTT
v_gene: TRBV29-1; abundance: -; j_gene: TRBJ1-1; d_gene: -; CDR3aa: CSVERVTEAFF; CDR3nt: TGCAGCGTTGAGAGAGTCACTGAAGCTTTCTTT
v_gene: TRBV28; abundance: -; j_gene: TRBJ1-5; d_gene: -; CDR3aa: CASATAGNQPQHF; CDR3nt: TGTGCAAGTGCGACAGCGGGTAATCAGCCCCAGCATTTT
v_gene: TRBV6-6; abundance: -; j_gene: TRBJ1-6; d_gene: TRBD1; CDR3aa: CASSRQGNPRNSPLHF; CDR3nt: TGTGCCAGCAGTCGACAGGGTAACCCCCGGAATTCACCCCTCCACTTT
v_gene: TRBV14; abundance: -; j_gene: TRBJ2-3; d_gene: -; CDR3aa: CASSQVYETISSTDTQYF; CDR3nt: TGTGCCAGCAGCCAAGTGTATGAGACAATCTCTAGCACAGATACGCAGTATTTT
v_gene: TRBV14; abundance: -; j_gene: TRBJ1-2; d_gene: TRBD1; CDR3aa: CASSRLGTGGLGGGYTF; CDR3nt: TGTGCCAGCAGCCGCCTCGGGACAGGGGGCCTGGGAGGTGGCTACACCTTC
v_gene: TRBV6-5; abundance: -; j_gene: TRBJ1-1; d_gene: TRBD1; CDR3aa: CASRLGQGGYEAFF; CDR3nt: TGTGCCAGCAGATTAGGACAGGGTGGCTACGAAGCTTTCTTT
v_gene: TRBV2; abundance: once; j_gene: TRBJ2-7; d_gene: TRBD2; CDR3aa: CASSDGGREQYF; CDR3nt: TGTGCCAGCAGTGACGGGGGGAGGGAGCAGTACTTC
v_gene: TRBV29-1; abundance: -; j_gene: TRBJ1-1; d_gene: -; CDR3aa: CSVADVGTEAFF; CDR3nt: TGCAGCGTAGCGGACGTCGGCACTGAAGCTTTCTTT
v_gene: TRBV28; abundance: -; j_gene: TRBJ1-2; d_gene: -; CDR3aa: CASSSPPSGVYGYTF; CDR3nt: TGTGCCAGCAGTTCTCCCCCGTCCGGAGTCTATGGCTACACCTTC
v_gene: TRBV27; abundance: -; j_gene: TRBJ2-7; d_gene: TRBD1; CDR3aa: CASSYRDRSYEQYF; CDR3nt: TGTGCCAGCTCCTACCGGGACAGGAGCTACGAGCAGTACTTC
v_gene: TRBV28; abundance: -; j_gene: TRBJ1-5; d_gene: TRBD1; CDR3aa: CASSTGTGGNQPQHF; CDR3nt: TGTGCCAGCAGTACCGGGACAGGGGGCAATCAGCCCCAGCATTTT
v_gene: TRBV7-3; abundance: -; j_gene: TRBJ2-2; d_gene: TRBD2; CDR3aa: CASRKIAGTNTGELFF; CDR3nt: TGTGCCAGCAGGAAGATAGCGGGGACGAACACCGGGGAGCTGTTTTTT
v_gene: TRBV18; abundance: -; j_gene: TRBJ2-1; d_gene: TRBD2; CDR3aa: CASSPWSGGSSYNEQFF; CDR3nt: TGTGCCAGCTCACCATGGAGCGGGGGAAGCTCCTACAATGAGCAGTTCTTC